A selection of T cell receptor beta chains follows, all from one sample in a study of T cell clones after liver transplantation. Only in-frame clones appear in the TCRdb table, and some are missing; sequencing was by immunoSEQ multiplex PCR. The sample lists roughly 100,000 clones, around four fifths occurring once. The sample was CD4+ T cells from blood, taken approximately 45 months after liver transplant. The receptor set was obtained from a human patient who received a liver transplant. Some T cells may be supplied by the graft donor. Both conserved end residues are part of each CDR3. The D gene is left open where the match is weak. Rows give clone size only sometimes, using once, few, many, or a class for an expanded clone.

CASSTMGQELNYGYTF	TGTGCCAGCAGCACGATGGGACAGGAATTAAACTATGGCTACACCTTC	-	TRBD1	TRBV5-4	TRBJ1-2
CASSYRRTYNEQFF	TGTGCCAGCAGTTACAGGAGAACGTACAATGAGCAGTTCTTC	-	-	TRBV6-5	TRBJ2-1
CASKEAQAAYGYTF	TGTGCCAGTAAAGAAGCCCAGGCGGCCTATGGCTACACCTTC	-	-	TRBV19	TRBJ1-2
CASSTPGTGRANTEAFF	TGTGCCAGTAGCACCCCTGGGACAGGGAGGGCGAACACTGAAGCTTTCTTT	-	TRBD1	TRBV19	TRBJ1-1
CASSPSGTGGHGNYGYTF	TGTGCCAGCAGCCCCTCTGGGACAGGGGGTCATGGCAACTATGGCTACACCTTC	-	TRBD1	TRBV9	TRBJ1-2
CASSLGDSTYGYTF	TGTGCCAGCAGCCTCGGGGACAGCACCTATGGCTACACCTTC	-	TRBD1	TRBV11-2	TRBJ1-2
CASSQGPGTPGTDTQYF	TGTGCCAGCAGCCAGGGCCCCGGGACTCCCGGGACAGATACGCAGTATTTT	-	-	TRBV4-2	TRBJ2-3
CASTPGTGSNGYGYTF	TGTGCCAGTACCCCTGGGACAGGGTCGAATGGATATGGCTACACCTTC	once	TRBD1	TRBV19	TRBJ1-2
CASGLMGRELNTEAFF	TGTGCTAGTGGTTTGATGGGGCGAGAACTGAACACTGAAGCTTTCTTT	-	-	TRBV12-5	TRBJ1-1
CASSRSFPGQGRNEQFF	TGCGCCAGCAGCCGCTCCTTCCCCGGACAGGGGAGGAATGAGCAGTTCTTC	-	TRBD1	TRBV4-3	TRBJ2-1
CASSLGAGSTEAFF	TGTGCCAGCAGCTTGGGCGCAGGAAGCACTGAAGCTTTCTTT	once	-	TRBV5-4	TRBJ1-1
CASSPGPYYGYTF	TGTGCCAGCTCACCGGGACCGTACTATGGCTACACCTTC	-	-	TRBV18	TRBJ1-2
CAWSVPNRPNTEAFF	TGTGCCTGGAGTGTACCTAACAGACCGAACACTGAAGCTTTCTTT	-	-	TRBV30	TRBJ1-1
CASSLEGELQPQHF	TGTGCCAGCAGCTTAGAAGGGGAACTCCAGCCCCAGCATTTT	-	-	TRBV7-9	TRBJ1-5
CASSPRGYNEQFF	TGTGCCAGTAGTCCCAGGGGTTACAATGAGCAGTTCTTC	-	-	TRBV19	TRBJ2-1
CASRKFSGANVLTF	TGCGCCAGCAGAAAGTTCTCTGGGGCCAACGTCCTGACTTTC	-	-	TRBV4-1	TRBJ2-6
CASSYSRGLNTEAFF	TGTGCCAGCAGTTACTCGCGGGGGTTGAACACTGAAGCTTTCTTT	-	-	TRBV6-6	TRBJ1-1
CASSWVTAMNTEAFF	TGTGCCAGCAGCTGGGTGACGGCGATGAACACTGAAGCTTTCTTT	-	-	TRBV7-9	TRBJ1-1
CASWGTEAFF	TGCGCCTCCTGGGGGACTGAAGCTTTCTTT	-	-	TRBV10-1	TRBJ1-1
CASSLSSGYTGELFF	TGTGCCAGCAGCTTATCTAGCGGATACACCGGGGAGCTGTTTTTT	-	TRBD2	TRBV7-9	TRBJ2-2